A single T cell receptor (beta chain) is shown here with its context. This entry comes from a study of shared clonotypes between healthy human individuals. Study summary: Donor ages ranged 18 to 49 years: a couple of women, three men.

CD45RO+ cells were combined with CCR7-negative CD45RA+ TemRA cells to form CD8 memory. The run depth of the assay was deep. Some clones are missing from TCRdb's copy, which holds only in-frame ones; the method was immunoSEQ multiplex PCR. The sample consists of around 320,000 clones, about nine tenths of them appearing once. Trimming stripped 3 bases from V and 3 bases from J, with 12 bases between. The CDR3 loop spans 15 amino acids. The germline V gene encodes CDR1 MDHEN and CDR2 SYDVKM. This TCR came from a young man in good health. The chain joins TRBV28 to TRBJ1-5; D is undetermined. Sequencing was performed on memory CD8+ T cells sorted from blood. Subset defined: CD45RO+ cells pooled with CCR7-negative TemRA cells. The CDR3 DNA follows: TGTGCCAGCAGTTTGGCACAGTCATTCAATCAGCCCCAGCATTTT. This codes for CASSLAQSFNQPQHF. Together with reference TRBV28 and TRBJ1-5, the CDR3 gives the full variable domain: DVKVTQSSRYLVKRTGEKVFLECVQDMDHENMFWYRQDPGLGLRLIYFSYDVKMKEKGDIPEGYSVSREKKERFSLILESASTNQTSMYLCASSLAQSFNQPQHFGDGTRLSIL.